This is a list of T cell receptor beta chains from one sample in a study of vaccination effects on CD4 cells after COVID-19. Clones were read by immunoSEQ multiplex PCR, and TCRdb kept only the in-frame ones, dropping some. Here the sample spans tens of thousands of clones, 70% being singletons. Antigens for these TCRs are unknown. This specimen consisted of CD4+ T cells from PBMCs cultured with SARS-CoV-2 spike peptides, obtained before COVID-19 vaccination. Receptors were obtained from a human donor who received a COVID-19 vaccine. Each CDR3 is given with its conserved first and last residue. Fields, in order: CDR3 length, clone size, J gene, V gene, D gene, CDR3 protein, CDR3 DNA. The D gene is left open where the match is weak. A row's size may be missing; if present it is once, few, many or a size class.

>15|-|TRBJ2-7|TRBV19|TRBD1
CASSSPGQGFYEQYF
TGTGCCAGTAGTTCACCGGGACAGGGATTCTACGAGCAGTACTTC
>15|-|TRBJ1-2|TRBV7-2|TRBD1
CASSLGQAKNYGYTF
TGTGCCAGCAGCTTGGGACAGGCCAAAAACTATGGCTACACCTTC
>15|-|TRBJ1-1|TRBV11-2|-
CASSLEPGTTTEAFF
TGTGCCAGCAGCTTAGAGCCGGGGACCACCACTGAAGCTTTCTTT
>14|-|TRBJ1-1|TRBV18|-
CASSPRNTNTEAFF
TGTGCCAGCTCACCAAGAAACACCAACACTGAAGCTTTCTTT
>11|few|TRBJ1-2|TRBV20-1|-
CSAGGGYGYTF
TGCAGTGCCGGGGGAGGGTATGGCTACACCTTC
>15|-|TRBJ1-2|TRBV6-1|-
CASSEDGHSSRGYTF
TGTGCCAGCAGTGAAGACGGACACTCAAGCCGTGGCTACACCTTC
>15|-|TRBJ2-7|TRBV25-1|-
CASSETGFPTYEQYF
TGTGCCAGCAGTGAAACGGGGTTCCCCACCTACGAGCAGTACTTC
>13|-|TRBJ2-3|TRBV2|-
CASSEGGTDTQYF
TGTGCCAGCAGTGAAGGGGGCACAGATACGCAGTATTTT
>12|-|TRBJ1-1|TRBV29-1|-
CSGGQGNTEAFF
TGCAGCGGGGGGCAGGGGAACACTGAAGCTTTCTTT
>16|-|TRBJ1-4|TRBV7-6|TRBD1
CASSYQLGTGNEKLFF
TGTGCCAGCAGCTACCAACTCGGGACAGGAAATGAAAAACTGTTTTTT
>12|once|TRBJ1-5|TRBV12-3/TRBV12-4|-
CASSVRNQPQHF
TGTGCCAGCAGTGTGCGCAATCAGCCCCAGCATTTT
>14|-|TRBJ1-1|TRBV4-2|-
CASSQPGADTEAFF
TGTGCCAGCAGCCAGCCAGGGGCGGACACTGAAGCTTTCTTT
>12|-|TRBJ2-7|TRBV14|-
CASSLLPAEQYF
TGTGCCAGCAGCCTCCTTCCGGCCGAGCAGTACTTC
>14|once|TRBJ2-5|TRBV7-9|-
CASSLNPGGETQYF
TGTGCCAGCAGCTTAAATCCGGGTGGGGAGACCCAGTACTTC
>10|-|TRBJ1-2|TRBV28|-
CASSSYGYTF
TGTGCCAGCAGCTCCTATGGCTACACCTTC
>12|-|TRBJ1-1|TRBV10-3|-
CAIGGPNTEAFF
TGTGCCATCGGGGGACCGAACACTGAAGCTTTCTTT
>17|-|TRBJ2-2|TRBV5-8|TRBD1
CASSPRPGQGNTGELFF
TGTGCCAGCAGCCCCAGGCCGGGACAGGGGAACACCGGGGAGCTGTTTTTT
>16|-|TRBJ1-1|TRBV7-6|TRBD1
CASSSDTTGGGTEAFF
TGTGCCAGCAGCTCCGATACGACAGGGGGAGGAACTGAAGCTTTCTTT
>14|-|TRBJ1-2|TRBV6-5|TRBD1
CASIKDRGSYGYTF
TGTGCCAGCATCAAGGACAGGGGTTCCTATGGCTACACCTTC
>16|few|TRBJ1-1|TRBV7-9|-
CASSLAGGGPSAEAFF
TGTGCCAGCAGCTTAGCCGGGGGAGGCCCGAGTGCTGAAGCTTTCTTT
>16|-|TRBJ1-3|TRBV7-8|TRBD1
CASSPGTGNSGNTIYF
TGTGCCAGCAGTCCCGGGACAGGGAACTCTGGAAACACCATATATTTT
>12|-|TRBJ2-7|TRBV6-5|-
CASTGNSYEQYF
TGTGCCAGCACAGGGAATTCCTACGAGCAGTACTTC
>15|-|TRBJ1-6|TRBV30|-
CAWTLDRVENSPLHF
TGTGCCTGGACGCTAGACCGTGTTGAGAATTCACCCCTCCACTTT
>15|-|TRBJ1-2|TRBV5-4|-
CASSVQGGPIYGYTF
TGTGCCAGCAGCGTCCAGGGAGGTCCGATCTATGGCTACACCTTC
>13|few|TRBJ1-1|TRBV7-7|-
CASSLGENTEAFF
TGTGCTAGCAGCTTGGGGGAGAACACTGAAGCTTTCTTT
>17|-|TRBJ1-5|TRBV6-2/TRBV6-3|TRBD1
CASSYSGGGPDNQPQHF
TGTGCCAGCAGTTACTCGGGAGGGGGCCCTGACAATCAGCCCCAGCATTTT
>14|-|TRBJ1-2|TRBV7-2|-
CASRSTAANYGYTF
TGTGCCAGCAGGTCGACAGCAGCTAACTATGGCTACACCTTC
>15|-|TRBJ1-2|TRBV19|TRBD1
CASSTAGQAPYGYTF
TGTGCCAGTAGTACCGCGGGACAGGCCCCATATGGCTACACCTTC
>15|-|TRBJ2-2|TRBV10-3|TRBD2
CATGTSGSITGELFF
TGTGCCACCGGGACTAGCGGGAGTATCACCGGGGAGCTGTTTTTT
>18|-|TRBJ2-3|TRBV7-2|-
CASSRTGAGTSDLATQYF
TGTGCCAGCAGTCGCACAGGGGCTGGGACTAGTGATTTAGCAACGCAGTATTTT
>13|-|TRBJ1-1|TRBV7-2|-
CASSTNRATEAFF
TGTGCCAGCAGCACCAACAGGGCCACTGAAGCTTTCTTT
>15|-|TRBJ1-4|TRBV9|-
CASSPVGLAGEKLFF
TGTGCCAGCAGCCCTGTGGGGCTAGCGGGGGAAAAACTGTTTTTT
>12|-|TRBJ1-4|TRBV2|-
CASRGDNEKLFF
TGTGCCAGCAGGGGAGATAATGAAAAACTGTTTTTT
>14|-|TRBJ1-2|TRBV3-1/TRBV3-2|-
CASSQRNEGYGYTF
TGTGCCAGCAGCCAAAGGAACGAGGGATACGGCTACACCTTC
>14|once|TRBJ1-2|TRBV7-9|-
CASSFPPTAYGYTF
TGTGCCAGCAGTTTTCCCCCGACAGCCTATGGCTATACCTTC
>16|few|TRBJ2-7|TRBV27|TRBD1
CASSSPRGRIPYEQYF
TGTGCCAGCAGTTCCCCCAGGGGGCGGATCCCCTACGAGCAGTACTTC
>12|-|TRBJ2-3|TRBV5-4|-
CASSLLTDTQYF
TGTGCCAGCAGCTTGTTAACAGATACGCAGTATTTT
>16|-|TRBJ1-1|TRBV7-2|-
CASRRLWGRVDTEAFF
TGTGCCAGCAGGCGTCTGTGGGGAAGGGTGGACACTGAAGCTTTCTTT
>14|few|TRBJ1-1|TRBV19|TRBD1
CASSRGQGAPEAFF
TGTGCCAGTAGTAGAGGACAGGGGGCCCCTGAAGCTTTCTTT
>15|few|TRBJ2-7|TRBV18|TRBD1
CASSRGGQGAYEQYF
TGTGCCAGCTCCCGTGGGGGACAGGGGGCCTACGAGCAGTACTTC
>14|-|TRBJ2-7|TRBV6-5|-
CASRLDQSSYEQYF
TGTGCCAGCAGATTGGATCAAAGCTCCTACGAGCAGTACTTC
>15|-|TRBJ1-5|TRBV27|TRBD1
CASSAGTGRGQPQHF
TGTGCCAGCAGCGCAGGGACAGGCCGGGGTCAGCCCCAGCATTTT
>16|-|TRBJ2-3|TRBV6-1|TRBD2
CASREGSGTNTDTQYF
TGTGCCAGCAGGGAAGGCAGCGGGACCAACACAGATACGCAGTATTTT
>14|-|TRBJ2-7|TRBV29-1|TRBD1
CSVARQGIGYEQYF
TGCAGCGTCGCGAGACAGGGGATTGGCTACGAGCAGTACTTC
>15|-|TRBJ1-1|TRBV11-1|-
CASSLTSTVNTEAFF
TGTGCCAGCAGCTTAACGTCGACGGTGAACACTGAAGCTTTCTTT